These 26 T cell receptor beta chains came from one sample sequenced in a study of blood T cells in healthy people across ages. With a J-beta primer mix and a sample-barcoded 5' primer, a second PCR ran roughly 6 to 11 cycles. TCRdb processed the 5' RACE reads anew with MiXCR; each CDR3 protein has one entry. The repertoire consists of approximately 850,000 distinct CDR3 sequences, with about 42% occurring once and the leading ten covering around 21%. The specimen sequenced was blood. The receptors come from a man aged 55-75 years in good health.

This clonotype was found many times. This CDR3 reads CAIRDGLAGTTDTQYF. CDR3 bases: TGTGCCATCAGGGACGGACTAGCGGGGACCACAGATACGCAGTATTTT. This chain uses TRBV10-3 with TRBJ2-3; 12 bases map to TRBD2. Germline values: CDR1 ENHRY, CDR2 SYGVKD. With 6 bases clipped from V and 2 bases from J, the junction kept 6 bases outside the gene matches. This CDR3 contains 16 residues.

This clonotype was detected only a few times. CDR3 protein: CASSSRTSGGYNEQFF. For the CDR3, the DNA is TGTGCCAGCAGCTCCCGGACTAGCGGGGGGTACAATGAGCAGTTCTTC. The chain employs TRBV7-2 and TRBJ2-1; 14 positions match TRBD2. The CDR3 is made up of 16 amino acids. V lost 4 bases, J lost 4 bases, and 3 bases stayed unmatched. From germline, CDR1 is SGHTA and CDR2 FQGNSA. Drawing the rest from reference TRBV7-2 and TRBJ2-1, the complete variable domain is GAGVSQSPSNKVTEKGKDVELRCDPISGHTALYWYRQSLGQGLEFLIYFQGNSAPDKSGLPSDRFSAERTGGSVSTLTIQRTQQEDSAVYLCASSSRTSGGYNEQFFGPGTRLTVL.

This clonotype showed up just a few times. The chain links TRBV10-3 to TRBJ2-7; D is undetermined. CDR1 and CDR2 (germline): ENHRY, SYGVKD. Trimming took 6 bases from V and 1 from J, leaving 13 bases between them. This CDR3 comprises 14 residues. The CDR3 DNA reads as TGTGCCATCAGCCCTAAGGGTGGATCCTACGAGCAGTACTTC. It yields the protein CAISPKGGSYEQYF.

This chain joins TRBV10-3 and TRBJ1-2; possibly TRBD1 for D (6 bases). The V gene's germline CDR1 is ENHRY and CDR2 SYGVKD. CDR3 size: 14 residues. The ends were cut back, 6 bases at V and 4 bases at J, with 15 bases in the middle. This chain's CDR3 is CAIRQPGASYGYTF. CDR3 DNA sequence: TGTGCCATCAGGCAACCAGGGGCTAGCTATGGCTACACCTTC.

CDR3 loop: CSAHKISGPDTQYF. CDR3 bases: TGCAGTGCTCACAAAATTAGCGGGCCAGATACGCAGTATTTT. The rearrangement uses TRBV20-1 and TRBJ2-3, with 7 bases lining up with TRBD2. Trimming cost V 5 bases and J 4 bases; bases outside gene matches: 9. Germline V lookup: CDR1 DFQATT, CDR2 SNEGSKA (reference sequence). This CDR3 region has 14 residues.

This clonotype appeared a few times. The gene calls are TRBV5-8 and TRBJ2-1, with 11 bases aligning to TRBD1. J was trimmed by 3 bases and V by 1 base; bases with no gene match: 6. The germline V gene has CDR1 SGHTS and CDR2 YDEGEE. This CDR3 is 17 amino acids long. CDR3 coding DNA: TGTGCCAGCAGCTTGATTGTGGGGACAGGGGGCTACAATGAGCAGTTCTTC. Translated, it gives CASSLIVGTGGYNEQFF.

The gene calls are TRBV6-4 and TRBJ2-5; D unclear. V gave up 0 bases and J gave up 3 bases, with 8 bases separating them. The CDR3 has 14 amino acids. Germline V gene lookup returns CDR1 MRHNA and CDR2 SNTAGT. CDR3 in amino acids: CASSDSLRKETQYF. DNA for the CDR3: TGTGCCAGCAGTGACTCCCTTAGAAAAGAGACCCAGTACTTC.

The chain combines TRBV5-1 with TRBJ2-4; D not certain. The J call is doubtful: the DNA matches TRBJ2-5 better. The CDR3 runs 11 residues. From germline, CDR1 is SGHRS and CDR2 YFSETQ. CDR3 protein: CASHNQETQYF. The CDR3 nucleotides read TGCGCCAGCCACAACCAAGAGACCCAGTACTTC.

This clonotype occurred a few times. The chain uses TRBV6-5 and TRBJ2-2, with D possibly being TRBD1 (5 bases). V was trimmed by 10 bases and J by 6 bases, leaving 12 bases between them. This CDR3 contains 12 residues. Germline values: CDR1 MNHEY, CDR2 SVGAGI. The CDR3 nucleotides are TGTGCCATCAAACAGGATGCCGGGGAGCTGTTTTTT. It codes for CAIKQDAGELFF.

In its sample, this clonotype was seen a few times. The chain recombines TRBV2 with TRBJ2-3, with D possibly TRBD2 on 7 matching bases. The CDR3 extends over 15 amino acids. The V end was cut by 5 bases, the J end by 2 bases, with 14 bases between. Germline V gene sequence: CDR1 SNHLY, CDR2 FYNNEI. The CDR3 reads CASSNRGATTDTQYF. The CDR3, as DNA: TGTGCCAGCAGTAATCGGGGGGCTACCACAGATACGCAGTATTTT.

The chain uses TRBV6-1 and TRBJ2-3; D ambiguous. Germline V gene sequence: CDR1 MNHNS, CDR2 SASEGT. V was trimmed by 11 bases and J by 5 bases, leaving 17 bases between them. CDR3 size: 13 residues. The CDR3 sequence: CAGTERPIDTQYF. CDR3 nucleotides: TGTGCCGGCACTGAAAGACCGATAGATACGCAGTATTTT.

In its sample, this clonotype was seen a few times. V usage is TRBV13 and J usage is TRBJ2-7; D ambiguous. TRBJ2-5 matches the DNA end more closely, so the J call is doubtful. Per germline, CDR1 PRHDT and CDR2 FYEKMQ (reference sequence). The CDR3 has 12 amino acids. Here the CDR3 reads CASSVRIGTQYF. CDR3 sequence (DNA): TGTGCCAGCAGCGTTAGGATAGGGACCCAGTACTTC.

V usage is TRBV20-1 and J usage is TRBJ2-3; 8 nucleotides align to TRBD2. CDR1 and CDR2 from the germline V gene are DFQATT and SNEGSKA (reference sequence). The CDR3 is made up of 14 amino acids. Trimming removed 3 bases from V and 3 bases from J; junction bases left unmatched: 5. CDR3 in amino acids: CSASGGVRTDTQYF. CDR3 bases: TGCAGTGCTAGCGGGGGGGTTCGGACAGATACGCAGTATTTT.

This clonotype has more than one count but fewer than ten. The chain links TRBV4-3 to TRBJ2-5; no reliable D call. Per germline, CDR1 LGHNA and CDR2 YSLEER. The CDR3 consists of 13 residues. Trimming took 1 base from V and 5 from J, leaving 8 bases between them. The CDR3 spells CASSQGLWETQYF. CDR3 bases: TGCGCCAGCAGCCAAGGGCTCTGGGAGACCCAGTACTTC.

V gene TRBV7-2 combines with J gene TRBJ2-4; D is uncertain. Deletions cut 3 bases from V and 11 bases from J, with 14 bases between. Per the germline V gene, CDR1 is SGHTA and CDR2 is FQGNSA. The CDR3 covers 13 residues. The CDR3 DNA follows: TGTGCCAGCAGCTTGGATTTTCTGGCGGTTCAGTACTTC. It specifies CASSLDFLAVQYF. The full variable domain, its missing parts supplied by reference TRBV7-2 and TRBJ2-4, is GAGVSQSPSNKVTEKGKDVELRCDPISGHTALYWYRQSLGQGLEFLIYFQGNSAPDKSGLPSDRFSAERTGGSVSTLTIQRTQQEDSAVYLCASSLDFLAVQYFGAGTRLSVL.

The chain joins TRBV20-1 to TRBJ1-1; no firm D call. CDR1 is DFQATT and CDR2 is SNEGSKA in the germline V gene (reference sequence). This CDR3 contains 12 residues. V was shortened by 3 bases and J by 1 base, with 6 bases between the two germline ends. The CDR3 is CSASVRNTEAFF. CDR3 DNA sequence: TGCAGTGCTAGTGTGAGGAACACTGAAGCTTTCTTT.

The table lists this clonotype with a few counts. The chain has TRBV14 and TRBJ1-2; 7 bases are a match to TRBD1. Germline V gives CDR1 SGHDN, CDR2 FVKESK. The CDR3 is 14 residues long. Unmatched junction bases numbered 4, after V lost 4 bases and J lost 2 bases. For the CDR3, the DNA is TGTGCCAGCAGCCGCCTGACAGGGAACTATGGCTACACCTTC. Translation gives CASSRLTGNYGYTF.

This chain uses TRBV29-1 with TRBJ1-2, with 7 bases that match TRBD1. Germline lookup yields CDR1 SQVTM and CDR2 ANQGSEA. The CDR3 is 11 amino acids. V dropped 6 bases and J dropped 5; count of bases not matched to a gene: 3. In DNA, the CDR3 is TGCAGCGTAGAACAGGGGTATGGCTACACCTTC. Translating gives CSVEQGYGYTF. Full variable domain (outside the CDR3, taken from reference TRBV29-1 and TRBJ1-2): SAVISQKPSRDICQRGTSLTIQCQVDSQVTMMFWYRQQPGQSLTLIATANQGSEATYESGFVIDKFPISRPNLTFSTLTVSNMSPEDSSIYLCSVEQGYGYTFGSGTRLTVV.

In its sample, this clonotype was seen many times. V gene TRBV7-9 combines with J gene TRBJ1-2; no firm D call. Trimming removed 5 bases at V and 3 bases at J, with 10 bases between. The germline V gene has CDR1 SEHNR and CDR2 FQNEAQ (reference sequence). CDR3 length: 13 amino acids. CDR3 loop: CASSPGSYYGYTF. The CDR3 DNA reads as TGTGCCAGCAGCCCCGGGAGTTACTATGGCTACACCTTC.

This chain connects TRBV4-3 to TRBJ1-1; TRBD1 is a possible D gene (5 bases). Germline CDR1 and CDR2: LGHNA and YSLEER. The CDR3 spans 14 residues. V gave up 0 bases and J gave up 7 bases, with 12 bases separating them. The CDR3 bases are TGCGCCAGCAGCCAAGATGGGGCAGGACGTGAAGCTTTCTTT. It encodes CASSQDGAGREAFF.

A few counts support this clonotype. The chain links TRBV3-1 to TRBJ2-7; 7 nucleotides align to TRBD1. The germline gives CDR1 LGHDT, CDR2 YNNKEL (reference sequence). The V segment lost 5 bases and the J segment 2 bases; nucleotides outside the gene matches: 15. The CDR3 consists of 17 residues. CDR3 amino acids: CASSSYRRDRATYEQYF. The CDR3 DNA sequence: TGTGCCAGCAGCTCGTACCGAAGAGACAGGGCAACCTACGAGCAGTACTTC.

This clonotype was seen a few times. The rearrangement links TRBV4-3 to TRBJ1-4, with D maybe TRBD1 (5 bases). The CDR3 spans 14 residues. Per the germline V gene, CDR1 is LGHNA and CDR2 is YSLEER. Trimming left V 1 base short and J 8 bases short, with 11 bases between. The CDR3 DNA sequence: TGCGCCAGCAGCCAAGTCCAGGGAAGAGAAAAACTGTTTTTT. It specifies CASSQVQGREKLFF.

This clonotype was counted between two and nine times. The V call is TRBV11-2, the J call TRBJ1-3; D remains ambiguous. Germline CDR1 SGHAT, CDR2 FQNNGV. The CDR3 extends over 14 amino acids. The V end lost 5 bases, the J end lost 2 bases, and 10 bases lay between the germline ends. The CDR3 reads CASSNPRTGNTIYF. In nucleotides, the CDR3 is TGTGCCAGCAGCAACCCGAGAACTGGAAACACCATATATTTT.

This chain links TRBV5-1 with TRBJ1-2; D perhaps matches TRBD1 (6 bases). Germline V gives CDR1 SGHRS, CDR2 YFSETQ. This CDR3 contains 16 residues. The germline V and J ends were trimmed by 4 bases and 2 bases, with 18 bases remaining between them. CDR3 in amino acids: CASSQSGASTNYGYTF. The CDR3 DNA reads TGCGCCAGCAGCCAATCAGGGGCTTCGACGAACTATGGCTACACCTTC.

The CDR3 bases are TGCGCCAGCACGCAGCGGGGGGGCGACGGTGCCAAAAACATTCAGTACTTC. Protein product: CASTQRGGDGAKNIQYF. This chain joins TRBV10-2 and TRBJ2-4; 10 positions agree with TRBD2. CDR3 length: 17 residues. Germline V gene sequence: CDR1 WSHSY, CDR2 SAAADI. After removal of 7 bases from V and 1 base from J, the junction contained 10 bases not matched to a gene.

This rearrangement joins TRBV6-5 to TRBJ2-5; 7 bases fit TRBD1. The CDR3 contains 13 residues. Trimming cost V 5 bases and J 4 bases; bases outside gene matches: 4. Germline values: CDR1 MNHEY, CDR2 SVGAGI. DNA for the CDR3: TGTGCCAGCAGTAGACAGGGCCCAGAGACCCAGTACTTC. Its translation is CASSRQGPETQYF.